This record concerns one TCR beta chain sequence. As yet, its antigen is unknown. This record belongs to a study of blood T cells in healthy people across ages. Researchers collected around 10 milliliters of peripheral blood from every single donor. At least 6 million PBMCs were isolated per sample. Points from the study as a whole: TCR beta diversity per million T cells fell roughly linearly with age.

Looked up from germline, CDR1 is DFQATT and CDR2 is SNEGSKA (reference sequence). V was trimmed by 3 bases and J by 0 bases, leaving 18 bases between them. The length of the CDR3 is 16 residues. The second PCR ran about 6 to 12 cycles with a sample-barcoded 5' primer and J-beta primers. A 12-random-nucleotide template-switch adaptor tagged each cDNA molecule. TCRdb reprocessed the 5' RACE reads via MiXCR and lists one record per CDR3 protein. The repertoire holds about 1.1 million distinct CDR3 sequences, with roughly two fifths as singletons. The material sequenced was blood. The V gene is TRBV20-1, the J gene TRBJ2-7, with D possibly matching TRBD2 (5 bases). The clonotype comes from a man between 18 and 29 years old in good health. The CDR3 protein is CSARGVKGRSSYEQYF. DNA of the CDR3: TGCAGTGCTAGGGGAGTGAAGGGCCGGAGCTCCTACGAGCAGTACTTC.